This record covers a single T cell receptor (beta chain). The antigen remains unidentified. The junction and the germline gene differ at one end; a read error may be behind it. Germline V gene data show CDR1 as LNHNV and CDR2 as YYDKDF (reference sequence). The CDR3 sequence is 15 residues long. The sample comes from a study of shared clonotypes between healthy human individuals. Overall study context: The plates for each donor numbered three CD4 naive, three CD4 memory, two CD8 naive and one CD8 memory. The study, taken as a whole, reports: In this cohort, only blood was sampled, and tissue repertoires likely differ.

Deep-level settings were used for running the assay. Some clones are missing from TCRdb's copy, which holds only in-frame ones; the method was immunoSEQ multiplex PCR. This sample carries about 770,000 clones, roughly 72% of them seen once, and the ten largest clones take under 2%. The source of this sequence is a woman aged 25-40 years in good health. V usage is TRBV15 and J usage is TRBJ1-4; tentative D call: TRBD1 (5 bases). What was sequenced was memory CD4+ T cells sorted from blood. Subset of the sample: CD45RA-negative fraction. DNA of the CDR3: TGTGCCACCAGCCGAGACGGGGCAGTTAATGAAAAACTGTTTTTT. Protein sequence: CATSRDGAVNEKLFF.